This T cell receptor beta chain emerged from a study of CD8 T cells in Susac syndrome (dated by TCRdb to about 2019). General notes on the study: The study used repertoire sequencing to test whether antigen drove CD8+ T cell activation and differentiation in Susac syndrome. Clonality of the CD8+ T cell repertoire was compared between about a dozen healthy donors, about 14 Susac syndrome patients and some 15 multiple sclerosis patients. What the research found in general, with its limitations: The study acknowledged that relatively few individuals were included in the TCR sequencing and HLA analysis.

RNA was extracted using the RNeasy kit, and about 0.45 to 1 ug of the RNA was reverse transcribed with random hexamers. The immunoSEQ multiplex PCR assay, which covers 54 Vbeta and 13 Jbeta segments, was used to amplify TCR beta CDR3 regions. To correct PCR amplification bias, a synthetic template baseline was used for both primer optimization and computational correction. The study's own analysis went as follows. Only productive sequences were kept, with reads annotated to V, D and J genes according to IMGT and analyzed in immunoSEQ Analyzer. To calculate clonality, Shannon entropy was normalized by log2 of the number of productive unique sequences and then subtracted from one. For each patient and control, public and private clones were evaluated within the 100 most prevalent clones. Susac-specific clones were defined as absent from healthy and MS cohorts, around 1,000 published viral clones and other ImmuneACCESS disease sequences. The raw public data were reprocessed by TCRdb itself: fastp quality trimming at Q25, MiXCR clonotype calling, in-frame beta chains only. Entries that share a CDR3 protein sequence are merged under the most common genes and DNA. The V and J calls were determined by TCRdb, not by the authors. The sample profile shows approximately 140,000 distinct CDR3 sequences; roughly 94% of them were found once. The ten largest clones capture approximately 0.27% of the sample.

Peripheral blood CD8+ and CD4+ T cells from healthy donors, Susac syndrome patients and multiple sclerosis patients were profiled using high-throughput TCR beta sequencing. Healthy donors were age- and sex-matched controls. Bulk CD8+ and CD4+ T cells were purified by magnetic negative isolation, while CD8+ TEMRA cells were enriched using FACS. Blood was collected in EDTA tubes and processed within 24 hours, with PBMCs isolated through density gradient centrifugation. PBMCs intended for TCR sequencing were frozen in liquid nitrogen and were later thawed in a 37 degrees C water bath. The sorted or isolated CD4+, CD8+ and CD8+ TEMRA cells had a purity of 90% or higher. V is reduced by 6 bases and J by 0 bases, leaving a spacing of 12 bases between them. Taken from the germline V gene, the CDR1 and CDR2 loops are MDHEN and SYDVKM. CDR3 length: 15 amino acids, cysteine to phenylalanine. CDR3 DNA only is kept here, 45 bases in frame from base 1.

A single count supports this clonotype. Its antigen is still unknown. Per-nucleotide qualities are absent, and no much larger clonotype sits a single base away. Evidence from a single read is weak. In this chain, TRBV28 is recombined with TRBJ1-5; tentative D gene TRBD1, with 6 bases matching. The source material was CD8+ T cells from PBMCs. The source of this sequence is a human donor in good health. The CDR3 in this case is CASRTGQNSNQPQHF. The nucleotide sequence is TGTGCCAGCAGAACCGGACAGAATAGCAATCAGCCCCAGCATTTT.